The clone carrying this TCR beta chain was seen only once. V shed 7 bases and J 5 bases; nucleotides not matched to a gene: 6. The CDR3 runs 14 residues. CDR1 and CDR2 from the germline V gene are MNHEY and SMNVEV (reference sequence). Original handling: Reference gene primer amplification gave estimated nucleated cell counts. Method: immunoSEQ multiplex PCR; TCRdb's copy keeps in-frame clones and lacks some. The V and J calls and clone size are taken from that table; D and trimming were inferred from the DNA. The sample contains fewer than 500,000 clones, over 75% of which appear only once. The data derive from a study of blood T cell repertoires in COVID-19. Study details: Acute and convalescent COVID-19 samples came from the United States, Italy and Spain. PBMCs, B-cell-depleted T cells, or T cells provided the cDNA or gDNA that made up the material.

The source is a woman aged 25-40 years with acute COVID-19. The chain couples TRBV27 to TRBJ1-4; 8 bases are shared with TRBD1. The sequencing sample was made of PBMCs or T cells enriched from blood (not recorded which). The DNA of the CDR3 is TGTGCCAGCAAGTCAGGGGGCGCGAATGAAAAACTGTTTTTT. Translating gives CASKSGGANEKLFF.